Below, one T cell receptor (beta chain) is given with its context. No antigen is known for it. The protocol was immunoSEQ multiplex PCR, while the TCRdb copy is restricted to in-frame clones and leaves out a portion. The sample carries about 59,000 clones, over 85% recorded once. The sample originates from a study of T cells in localized non-small cell lung cancer. Overall study findings and caveats: The study detected a median roughly 61 of the top 100 tumor clones in adjacent lung.

There are 13 residues in the CDR3. V was trimmed by 3 bases and J by 15 bases, leaving 17 bases between them. Germline V gene lookup returns CDR1 LNHNV and CDR2 YYDKDF (reference sequence). The sequence was obtained from a man aged 35 to 70 with stage I squamous cell lung carcinoma. V usage is TRBV15 and J usage is TRBJ1-4; weak D call: TRBD1 (6 bases). This sample comprised peripheral blood, obtained before any cancer treatment. As DNA, the CDR3 is TGTGCCACCAGCAGGGACAGTGAAAATTTGGTGTTTTTT. This gives the protein CATSRDSENLVFF.